This TCR beta chain was captured by sequencing in a study of cytomegalovirus exposure and HLA in healthy donors. Here immunoSEQ multiplex PCR was the method, and the copy in TCRdb shows in-frame clones only, minus some. The sample records 110,000 to 150,000 clones, approximately 94% being singletons. Germline-derived CDR1 and CDR2 are SGHRS and YFSETQ. Trimming removed 0 bases at V and 2 bases at J, with 18 bases between. This CDR3 has 17 residues. The sample was PBMCs. J is TRBJ2-7 and V is TRBV5-1, with a tentative D call TRBD1 (6 bases). The sequence came from a man aged 18 to 29 in good health and CMV-seropositive. The CDR3 spells CASSLVPGEPLTYEQYF. In nucleotides, the CDR3 is TGCGCCAGCAGCTTGGTCCCAGGGGAGCCCCTAACCTACGAGCAGTACTTC.